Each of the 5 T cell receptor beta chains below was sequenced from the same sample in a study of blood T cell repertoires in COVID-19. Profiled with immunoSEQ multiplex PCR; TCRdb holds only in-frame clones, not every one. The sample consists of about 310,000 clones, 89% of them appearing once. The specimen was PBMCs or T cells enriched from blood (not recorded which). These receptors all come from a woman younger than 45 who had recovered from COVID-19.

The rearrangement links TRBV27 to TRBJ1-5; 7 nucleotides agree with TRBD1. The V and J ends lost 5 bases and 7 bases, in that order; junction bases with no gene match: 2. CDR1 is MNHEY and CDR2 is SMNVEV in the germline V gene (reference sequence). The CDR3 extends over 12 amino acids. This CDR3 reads CASSKGGQPQHF. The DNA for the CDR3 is TGTGCCAGCAGTAAAGGGGGCCAGCCCCAGCATTTT.

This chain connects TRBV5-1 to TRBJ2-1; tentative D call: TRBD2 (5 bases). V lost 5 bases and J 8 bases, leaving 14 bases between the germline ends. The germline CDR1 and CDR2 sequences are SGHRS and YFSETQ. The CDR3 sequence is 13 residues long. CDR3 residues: CASSPRRVDEQFF. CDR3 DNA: TGCGCCAGCAGTCCCCGGCGGGTGGATGAGCAGTTCTTC.

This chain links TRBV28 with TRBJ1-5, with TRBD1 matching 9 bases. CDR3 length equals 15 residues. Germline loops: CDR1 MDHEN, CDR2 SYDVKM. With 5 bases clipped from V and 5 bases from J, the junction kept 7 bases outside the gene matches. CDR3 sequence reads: CASSGTGGGYQPQHF. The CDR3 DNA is TGTGCCAGCAGTGGAACAGGGGGCGGTTATCAGCCCCAGCATTTT.

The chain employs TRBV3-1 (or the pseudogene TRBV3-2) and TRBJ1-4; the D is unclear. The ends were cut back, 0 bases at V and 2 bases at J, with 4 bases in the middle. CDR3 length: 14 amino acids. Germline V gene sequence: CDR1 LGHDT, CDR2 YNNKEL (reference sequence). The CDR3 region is CASSQDMTNEKLFF. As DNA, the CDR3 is TGTGCCAGCAGCCAAGACATGACTAATGAAAAACTGTTTTTT.

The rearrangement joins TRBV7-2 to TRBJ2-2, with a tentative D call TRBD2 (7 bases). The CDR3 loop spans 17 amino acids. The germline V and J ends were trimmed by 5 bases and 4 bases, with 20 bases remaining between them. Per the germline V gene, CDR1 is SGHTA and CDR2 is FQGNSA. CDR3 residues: CASSQQGSSGITGELFF. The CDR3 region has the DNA TGTGCCAGCAGCCAACAGGGTTCTAGCGGAATCACCGGGGAGCTGTTTTTT.